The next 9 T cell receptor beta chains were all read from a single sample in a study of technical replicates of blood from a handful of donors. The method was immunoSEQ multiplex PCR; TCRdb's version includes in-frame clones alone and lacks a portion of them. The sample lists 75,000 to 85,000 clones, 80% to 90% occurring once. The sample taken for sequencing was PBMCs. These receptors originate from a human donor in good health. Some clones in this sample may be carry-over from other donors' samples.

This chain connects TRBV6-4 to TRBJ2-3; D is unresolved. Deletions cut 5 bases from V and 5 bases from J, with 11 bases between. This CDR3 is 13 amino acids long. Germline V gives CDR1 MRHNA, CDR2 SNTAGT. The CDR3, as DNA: TGTGCCAGCAGTTCCAGGCCCCTAGATACGCAGTATTTT. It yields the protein CASSSRPLDTQYF.

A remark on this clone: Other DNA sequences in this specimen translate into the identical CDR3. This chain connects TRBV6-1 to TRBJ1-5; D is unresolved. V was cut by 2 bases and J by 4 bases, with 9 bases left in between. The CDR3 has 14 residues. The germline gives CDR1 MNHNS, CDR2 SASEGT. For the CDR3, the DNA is TGTGCCAGCAGTGAATCAGGAGGGAATCAGCCCCAGCATTTT. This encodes CASSESGGNQPQHF.

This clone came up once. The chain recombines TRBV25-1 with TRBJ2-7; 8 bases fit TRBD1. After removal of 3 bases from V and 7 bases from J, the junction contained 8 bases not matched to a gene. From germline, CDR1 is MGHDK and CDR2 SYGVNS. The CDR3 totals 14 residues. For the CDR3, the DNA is TGTGCCAGCAGTGACGGACAGGGTCCAGGAGAGCAGTACTTC. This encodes CASSDGQGPGEQYF.

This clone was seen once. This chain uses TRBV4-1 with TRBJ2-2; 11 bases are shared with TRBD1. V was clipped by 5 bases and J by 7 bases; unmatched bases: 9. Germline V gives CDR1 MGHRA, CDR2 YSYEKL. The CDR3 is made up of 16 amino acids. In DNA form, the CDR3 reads TGCGCCAGCAGCGTCCCCGGGACAGGGGGTCTCGGGGAGCTGTTTTTT. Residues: CASSVPGTGGLGELFF.

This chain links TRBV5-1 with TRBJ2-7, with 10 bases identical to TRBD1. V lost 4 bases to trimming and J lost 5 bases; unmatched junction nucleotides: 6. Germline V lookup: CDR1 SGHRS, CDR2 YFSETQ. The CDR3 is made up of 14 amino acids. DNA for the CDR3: TGCGCCAGCAGCCGTGCAGGACAGGGGGACGAGCAGTACTTC. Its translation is CASSRAGQGDEQYF.

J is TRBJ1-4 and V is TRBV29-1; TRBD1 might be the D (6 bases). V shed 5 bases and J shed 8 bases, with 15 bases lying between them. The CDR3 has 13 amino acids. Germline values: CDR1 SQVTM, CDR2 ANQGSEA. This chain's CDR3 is CSVYRVLGEKLFF. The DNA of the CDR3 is TGCAGCGTTTACAGGGTCTTAGGGGAAAAACTGTTTTTT.

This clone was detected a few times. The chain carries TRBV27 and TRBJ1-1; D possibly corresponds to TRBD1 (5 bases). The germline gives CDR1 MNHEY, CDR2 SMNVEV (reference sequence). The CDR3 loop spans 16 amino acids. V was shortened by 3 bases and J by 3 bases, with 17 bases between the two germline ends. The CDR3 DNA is TGTGCCAGCAGTTTTGGTTGGGGGGGGTTGGACACTGAAGCTTTCTTT. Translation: CASSFGWGGLDTEAFF.

CDR3: CASSRVLLAGVGEQYF. CDR3 bases: TGTGCCAGCTCCCGAGTCCTACTAGCGGGAGTTGGCGAGCAGTACTTC. The V and J genes are TRBV18 and TRBJ2-7, with TRBD2 identical over 11 bases. The CDR3 has 16 amino acids. Trimming at V came to 6 bases and at J to 6 bases, leaving 13 bases not matched to a gene. CDR1 is KGHSH, CDR2 LQKENI, per germline.

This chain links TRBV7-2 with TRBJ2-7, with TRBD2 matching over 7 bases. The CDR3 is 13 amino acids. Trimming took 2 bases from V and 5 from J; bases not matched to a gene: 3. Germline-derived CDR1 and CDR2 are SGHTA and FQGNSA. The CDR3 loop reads CASSLRLADEQYF. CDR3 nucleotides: TGTGCCAGCAGCTTACGACTAGCTGACGAGCAGTACTTC. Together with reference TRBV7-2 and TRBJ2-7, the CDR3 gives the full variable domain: GAGVSQSPSNKVTEKGKDVELRCDPISGHTALYWYRQSLGQGLEFLIYFQGNSAPDKSGLPSDRFSAERTGGSVSTLTIQRTQQEDSAVYLCASSLRLADEQYFGPGTRLTVT.